Listed below are T cell receptor beta chains from one sample, sequenced in a study of response to subunit inactivated influenza vaccine. TCRdb analysed the RT-PCR reads with MiXCR anew, one entry per CDR3 protein. Of approximately 680,000 distinct CDR3 sequences listed, around 16% are singletons. This material consisted of PBMCs from blood, taken roughly 12 days after vaccination. The receptors were gathered from a man aged 45-65 years who received an inactivated influenza vaccine. CDR3s include the opening cysteine and the closing phenylalanine or tryptophan. The D gene is left open where the match is weak. Only part of the rows carry a size: once, few, many, or a class if the clone is expanded.

j_gene	d_gene	abundance	v_gene	CDR3aa	CDR3nt
TRBJ2-2	TRBD1	once	TRBV5-4	CASSPGGRTNTGELFF	TGTGCCAGCAGCCCAGGGGGCCGTACGAACACCGGGGAGCTGTTTTTT
TRBJ2-1	TRBD2	once	TRBV7-2	CASSLRRRGGEQFF	TGTGCCAGCAGCTTAAGGCGCCGCGGGGGTGAGCAGTTCTTC
TRBJ2-5	-	-	TRBV12-3/TRBV12-4	CASSSVPARETQYF	TGTGCCAGCAGTTCGGTTCCGGCACGGGAGACCCAGTACTTC
TRBJ2-7	-	-	TRBV12-3/TRBV12-4	CASSKRGALRVEQYF	TGTGCCAGCAGTAAACGAGGGGCCCTTCGGGTCGAGCAGTACTTC
TRBJ1-5	-	few	TRBV19	CASSSRRRSNQPQHF	TGTGCCAGTAGCTCCAGGCGGAGGAGCAATCAGCCCCAGCATTTT
TRBJ2-6	-	-	TRBV6-2/TRBV6-3	CASSYYSGTGANVLTF	TGTGCCAGCAGTTACTATTCTGGGACCGGGGCCAACGTCCTGACTTTC
TRBJ2-5	TRBD2	many	TRBV27	CASSLNGGTETQYF	TGTGCCAGCAGTTTAAACGGGGGGACAGAGACCCAGTACTTC
TRBJ1-2	TRBD1	-	TRBV6-1	CASSPGTGPYYGYTF	TGTGCCAGCAGTCCCGGGACAGGGCCTTACTATGGCTACACCTTC
TRBJ2-1	-	-	TRBV20-1	CSARAGSSYNEQFF	TGCAGTGCTAGAGCTGGAAGCTCCTACAATGAGCAGTTCTTC
TRBJ2-7	-	many	TRBV29-1	CSVETGQGIYEQYF	TGCAGCGTTGAAACGGGGCAGGGGATCTACGAGCAGTACTTC
TRBJ2-6	-	many	TRBV18	CASSPPRSGANVLTF	TGTGCCAGCTCACCACCGCGGTCTGGGGCCAACGTCCTGACTTTC
TRBJ1-1	TRBD1	few	TRBV20-1	CSATGDTEAFF	TGCAGTGCCACAGGGGACACTGAAGCTTTCTTT
TRBJ2-1	-	-	TRBV28	CASSFSKSSYNEQFF	TGTGCCAGCAGTTTCTCGAAAAGCTCCTACAATGAGCAGTTCTTC
TRBJ2-1	-	few	TRBV28	CASSSVGARLAFSYNEQFF	TGTGCCAGCAGTTCGGTCGGGGCGCGCCTGGCCTTCTCCTACAATGAGCAGTTCTTC
TRBJ2-5	TRBD2	-	TRBV28	CASIPGLAGLETQYF	TGTGCCAGCATCCCGGGACTAGCGGGACTAGAGACCCAGTACTTC
TRBJ2-1	TRBD2	few	TRBV30	CAWSLTSGTYNEQFF	TGTGCCTGGAGCCTGACTAGCGGCACCTACAATGAGCAGTTCTTC
TRBJ2-2	-	many	TRBV6-2/TRBV6-3	CASSYSGGELFF	TGTGCCAGCAGTTATAGTGGCGGGGAGCTGTTTTTT
TRBJ2-7	TRBD2	few	TRBV20-1	CSASSGTSGRAHEQYF	TGCAGTGCCTCGTCCGGGACTAGCGGGAGGGCCCACGAGCAGTACTTC
TRBJ2-3	-	-	TRBV7-2	CASSLSARGRATDTQYF	TGTGCCAGCAGCCTGAGCGCCAGGGGGAGGGCAACAGATACGCAGTATTTT
TRBJ1-1	-	-	TRBV12-3/TRBV12-4	CASMAHDFNTEAFF	TGTGCCAGCATGGCGCACGATTTTAACACTGAAGCTTTCTTT
TRBJ2-5	TRBD1	few	TRBV20-1	CSARQGVGQETQYF	TGCAGTGCGCGACAGGGGGTGGGACAAGAGACCCAGTACTTC
TRBJ2-1	-	few	TRBV25-1	CASSEPGSVSYNEQFF	TGTGCCAGCAGTGAACCGGGGAGCGTCTCCTACAATGAGCAGTTCTTC
TRBJ2-1	TRBD2	-	TRBV7-9	CASSLGGGPISEQFF	TGTGCCAGCAGCTTAGGCGGGGGGCCTATCTCCGAGCAGTTCTTC
TRBJ2-2	-	few	TRBV7-9	CASSLGLSENTGELFF	TGTGCCAGCAGCTTAGGGCTTTCGGAGAACACCGGGGAGCTGTTTTTT
TRBJ2-7	-	-	TRBV6-2/TRBV6-3	CASGQLRQYF	TGTGCCAGCGGGCAATTGAGGCAGTACTTC
TRBJ2-1	TRBD1	once	TRBV11-1	CASEGGRGGARSYNEQFF	TGTGCCAGCGAAGGGGGTAGAGGGGGCGCAAGGTCCTACAATGAGCAGTTCTTC
TRBJ2-7	TRBD2	many	TRBV12-3/TRBV12-4	CASSSPGGTYEQYF	TGTGCCAGCAGCTCACCGGGAGGAACCTACGAGCAGTACTTC
TRBJ2-1	TRBD2	many	TRBV7-2	CASSSTSGSLYNEQFF	TGTGCCAGCAGCTCGACTAGCGGGAGTCTCTACAATGAGCAGTTCTTC
TRBJ2-2	TRBD2	few	TRBV7-6	CASSTGLAGGKNTGELFF	TGTGCCAGCAGCACGGGACTAGCGGGGGGGAAAAACACCGGGGAGCTGTTTTTT
TRBJ2-3	-	many	TRBV7-2	CASSLLSHSTDTQYF	TGTGCCAGCAGCTTACTCTCCCACTCCACAGATACGCAGTATTTT
TRBJ1-6	-	-	TRBV7-9	CASSLQGNGHNSPLHF	TGTGCCAGCAGCTTACAGGGGAACGGGCATAATTCACCCCTCCACTTT